This T cell receptor beta chain was found in a study of cytomegalovirus exposure and HLA in healthy donors. The PCR made use of 60 Vbeta and 13 Jbeta primers. Libraries were prepared by immunoSEQ multiplex PCR; TCRdb keeps only in-frame clonotypes and omits some of them. The data hold nearly 200,000 clones, with more than 75% observed a single time. Findings of the study overall: In a later analysis, at a false discovery rate of 0.05, 15,000 to 20,000 TCR beta sequences matched HLA alleles.

Points on this clone: What it recognizes is unknown.

V was trimmed by 5 bases and J by 2 bases, leaving 13 bases between them. Germline V CDR1 and CDR2: GTSNPN, SVGIG (reference sequence). The CDR3 is made up of 15 amino acids. Sequencing was performed on PBMCs. V usage is TRBV30 and J usage is TRBJ1-6; the D is unclear. The clonotype was recovered from a woman between 50 and 59 years old in good health and CMV-seropositive. CDR3 protein: CAWERVFAYNSPLHF. The CDR3 region has the DNA TGTGCCTGGGAACGGGTTTTTGCCTATAATTCACCCCTCCACTTT.